This T cell receptor (beta chain) stems from a study of T cells after yellow fever vaccination. Findings and caveats of the study: Peaking on day 5 versus 15, the secondary response was faster but weaker.

This clonotype has more than one count but fewer than ten. Its antigen is not identified. TCRdb redid the calling of the 5' RACE reads with MiXCR, one entry per CDR3 protein. Found here are approximately 170,000 distinct CDR3 sequences, approximately 10% of them singletons; the top ten hold 35% to 45%. The CDR3 is 13 amino acids. Germline loops: CDR1 MNHEY, CDR2 SVGEGT. V was trimmed by 2 bases and J by 7 bases, leaving 12 bases between them. The TCR comes from a man between 18 and 35 years old who received the YFV17D yellow fever vaccine. The sample here was CD8+ T cells sorted from PBMCs, taken 15 days after the yellow fever booster vaccination. The V and J genes are TRBV6-2 or TRBV6-3 and TRBJ2-7; D possibly uses TRBD1 or TRBD2 (5 bases each). The CDR3 loop reads CASSYGDAVEQYF. The CDR3 DNA reads TGTGCCAGCAGTTACGGGGACGCCGTTGAGCAGTACTTC.